This is a list of T cell receptor beta chains from one sample in a study of a mutant IDH1 vaccine in newly diagnosed glioma. Here immunoSEQ multiplex PCR was the method, and the copy in TCRdb shows in-frame clones only, minus some. The sample lists about 94,000 clones, around nine tenths seen once, with 0.7% to 0.95% in the top ten. These receptors are not linked to any known antigen. The specimen comprised PBMCs, sampled from a glioma patient whose treatment included an IDH1 peptide vaccine. These receptors were taken from a woman aged 50 to 60 with glioma. Each CDR3 is given with its conserved first and last residue. The D gene is left open where the match is weak. Part of the rows lack a size; the others show once, few, many or a class for expanded clones.

J gene	clone size	D gene	V gene	CDR3 protein	CDR3 DNA
TRBJ1-1	NA	NA	TRBV30	CAWSARFTEAFF	TGTGCCTGGAGCGCCAGGTTCACTGAAGCTTTCTTT
TRBJ1-2	once	NA	TRBV27	CASSLGRGDGYTF	TGTGCCAGCAGTTTAGGTCGGGGCGATGGCTACACCTTC
TRBJ2-1	NA	NA	TRBV7-3	CASSSDRHEQFF	TGTGCCAGCAGCTCAGACAGGCATGAGCAGTTCTTC
TRBJ2-1	NA	NA	TRBV6-5	CASSRTTTSNEQFF	TGTGCCAGCAGTCGGACCACAACCTCGAATGAGCAGTTCTTC
TRBJ2-1	NA	TRBD2	TRBV7-3	CASSLLAGSYNEQFF	TGTGCCAGCAGCCTTCTAGCGGGGTCCTACAATGAGCAGTTCTTC
TRBJ1-1	NA	TRBD1	TRBV27	CASSSRQGKSTEAFF	TGTGCCAGCAGTTCCAGACAGGGGAAGAGCACTGAAGCTTTCTTT
TRBJ2-5	NA	TRBD2	TRBV9	CASSVRATSGRGETQYF	TGTGCCAGCAGCGTGCGCGCGACTAGCGGGAGAGGAGAGACCCAGTACTTC
TRBJ1-2	once	NA	TRBV7-9	CASSLGQPRGYTF	TGTGCCAGCAGCTTAGGTCAGCCGAGGGGCTACACCTTC
TRBJ1-2	few	NA	TRBV10-3	CAITAQGSLGHNYGYTF	TGTGCCATCACCGCCCAGGGGTCATTGGGGCATAACTATGGCTACACCTTC
TRBJ2-5	NA	NA	TRBV7-3	CASSPEGDRETQYF	TGTGCCAGCAGCCCGGAGGGGGACCGGGAGACCCAGTACTTC
TRBJ2-7	once	TRBD1	TRBV6-6	CASRESGTGSYEQYF	TGTGCCAGCAGAGAATCCGGGACAGGGTCCTACGAGCAGTACTTC
TRBJ2-3	NA	NA	TRBV5-1	CASSSRAGASTDTQYF	TGCGCCAGCAGCTCCCGAGCAGGAGCTAGCACAGATACGCAGTATTTT